These T cell receptor beta chains were read from a single sample in a study of naive and memory T cell subsets. In TCRdb, the UMI-ligation and nested PCR reads were re-called with MiXCR into one record per CDR3 protein. The sample lists under 150,000 distinct CDR3 sequences, around 15% occurring once. The specimen sequenced was naive CD4+ T cells from blood. The source of these receptors is a human donor in good health. Each CDR3 is given with its conserved first and last residue. Fields, in order: D gene, J gene, clone size, V gene, CDR3 DNA, CDR3 protein. D genes are given only for firm matches. Expanded clones are given a class, and other clones once, few, many or no size at all.

- | TRBJ2-1 | - | TRBV18 | TGTGCCAGCTCACTTCGGGAGAGCTACAATGAGCAGTTCTTC | CASSLRESYNEQFF
TRBD1 | TRBJ2-5 | - | TRBV12-3/TRBV12-4 | TGTGCCAGCAGTTTCACCTGGGACAGCAAAGAGACCCAGTACTTC | CASSFTWDSKETQYF
- | TRBJ2-1 | - | TRBV10-3 | TGTGCCATCAGTGCGCGGACAGTTTCCAATGAGCAGTTCTTC | CAISARTVSNEQFF
- | TRBJ1-3 | many | TRBV10-3 | TGTGCCACCGGACACCCGAGCTCTGGAAACACCATATATTTT | CATGHPSSGNTIYF
- | TRBJ1-1 | few | TRBV7-6 | TGTGCCAGCAGCTTAGAACTGAACACTGAAGCTTTCTTT | CASSLELNTEAFF
TRBD2 | TRBJ2-3 | few | TRBV5-4 | TGTGCCAGCAGCTCGGGACTAGCTGACACAGATACGCAGTATTTT | CASSSGLADTDTQYF
TRBD2 | TRBJ2-3 | - | TRBV9 | TGTGCCAGCGGACTAGCGGGCGATCTTTACACAGATACGCAGTATTTT | CASGLAGDLYTDTQYF
- | TRBJ2-1 | many | TRBV12-3/TRBV12-4 | TGTGCCAGCAGCAGACGGGACCGCCGTCTAGATCTGTTCTTC | CASSRRDRRLDLFF
- | TRBJ2-4 | few | TRBV29-1 | TGCAGCGTTTCGCCAGGGTCGAACATTCAGTACTTC | CSVSPGSNIQYF
- | TRBJ2-1 | few | TRBV5-5 | TGTGCCAGCAGCTCTCGGACCCCAAACAATGAGCAGTTCTTC | CASSSRTPNNEQFF
- | TRBJ2-7 | many | TRBV12-3/TRBV12-4 | TGTGCCAGCAGTTATAGCCCTCTCAGCGGCGAGCAGTACTTC | CASSYSPLSGEQYF
- | TRBJ2-5 | - | TRBV7-2 | TGTGCCAGCAGCCAGCGGGCGGGGGAGACCCAGTACTTC | CASSQRAGETQYF
- | TRBJ2-1 | few | TRBV7-2 | TGTGCCAGCAGCTTAACGGGTCGGGGGTACAATGAGCAGTTCTTC | CASSLTGRGYNEQFF
TRBD1 | TRBJ1-2 | few | TRBV12-3/TRBV12-4 | TGTGCCAGCAGCTTGTACCGGGACAGATTCCCCTATGGCTACACCTTC | CASSLYRDRFPYGYTF
- | TRBJ2-7 | few | TRBV6-5 | TGTGCCAGCAGTTACTCCAGAAGTGCCGAGCAGTACTTC | CASSYSRSAEQYF
TRBD2 | TRBJ2-3 | few | TRBV6-5 | TGTGCCAGCAGAGCGGGACTGACATCTAGCACAGATACGCAGTATTTT | CASRAGLTSSTDTQYF
- | TRBJ1-2 | - | TRBV5-4 | TGTGCCAGCAGCCCCCCCGACATCTATGGCTACACCTTC | CASSPPDIYGYTF
- | TRBJ2-5 | many | TRBV7-2 | TGTGCCAGCAGCTTACCTCTTTTTGGCGGGAATACTCGAGAGACCCAGTACTTC | CASSLPLFGGNTRETQYF
TRBD2 | TRBJ2-7 | many | TRBV5-6 | TGTGCCAGCAGCTTGGGTGGTAGCGGGAGGAGCTCCTACGAGCAGTACTTC | CASSLGGSGRSSYEQYF
- | TRBJ2-7 | - | TRBV25-1 | TGTGCCAGCAGTGAATATGGGACCGAGCAGTACTTC | CASSEYGTEQYF